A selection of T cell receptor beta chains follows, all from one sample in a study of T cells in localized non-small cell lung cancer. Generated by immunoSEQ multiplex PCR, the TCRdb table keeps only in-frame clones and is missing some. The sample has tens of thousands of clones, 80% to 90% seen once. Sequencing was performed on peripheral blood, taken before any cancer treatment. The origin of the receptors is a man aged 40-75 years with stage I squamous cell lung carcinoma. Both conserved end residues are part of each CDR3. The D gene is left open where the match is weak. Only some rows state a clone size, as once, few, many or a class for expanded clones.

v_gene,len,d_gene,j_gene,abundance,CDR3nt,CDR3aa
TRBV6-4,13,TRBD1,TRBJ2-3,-,TGTGCCAGCAGCGGGACAGAAGCAGATACGCAGTATTTT,CASSGTEADTQYF
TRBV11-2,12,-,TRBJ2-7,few,TGTGCCAGCACCCCGTTATCGTACGAGCAGTACTTC,CASTPLSYEQYF
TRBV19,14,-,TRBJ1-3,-,TGTGCCAGTACTAGGGGCGGCTCTGGAAACACCATATATTTT,CASTRGGSGNTIYF
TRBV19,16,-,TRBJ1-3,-,TGTGCCAGTAAGCATCGAATGGCTCCCTCTGGAAACACCATATATTTT,CASKHRMAPSGNTIYF
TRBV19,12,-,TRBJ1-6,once,TGTGCCAGTAGGACAGGAATATCACCCCTCCACTTT,CASRTGISPLHF
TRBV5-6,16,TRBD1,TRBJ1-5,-,TGTGCCAGCAGTCATGCCCGGACAGGGGGATATCAGCCCCAGCATTTT,CASSHARTGGYQPQHF
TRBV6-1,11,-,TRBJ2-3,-,TGTGCCAGCACCTCTGGGGGTACGCAGTATTTT,CASTSGGTQYF
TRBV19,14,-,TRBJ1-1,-,TGTGCCAGTAGTATTCTCCCCAAAGACACTGAAGCTTTCTTT,CASSILPKDTEAFF
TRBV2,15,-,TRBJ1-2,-,TGTGCCAGCAGTGTGGACACAATCTATTTCTATGGCTACACCTTC,CASSVDTIYFYGYTF
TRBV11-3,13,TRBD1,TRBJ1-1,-,TGTGCCAGCAGCTGGACAGGGGGCACTGAAGCTTTCTTT,CASSWTGGTEAFF
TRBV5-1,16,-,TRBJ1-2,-,TGCGCCAGCAGCTTGGAATCGCGGCGGGGGAATTATGGCTACACCTTC,CASSLESRRGNYGYTF